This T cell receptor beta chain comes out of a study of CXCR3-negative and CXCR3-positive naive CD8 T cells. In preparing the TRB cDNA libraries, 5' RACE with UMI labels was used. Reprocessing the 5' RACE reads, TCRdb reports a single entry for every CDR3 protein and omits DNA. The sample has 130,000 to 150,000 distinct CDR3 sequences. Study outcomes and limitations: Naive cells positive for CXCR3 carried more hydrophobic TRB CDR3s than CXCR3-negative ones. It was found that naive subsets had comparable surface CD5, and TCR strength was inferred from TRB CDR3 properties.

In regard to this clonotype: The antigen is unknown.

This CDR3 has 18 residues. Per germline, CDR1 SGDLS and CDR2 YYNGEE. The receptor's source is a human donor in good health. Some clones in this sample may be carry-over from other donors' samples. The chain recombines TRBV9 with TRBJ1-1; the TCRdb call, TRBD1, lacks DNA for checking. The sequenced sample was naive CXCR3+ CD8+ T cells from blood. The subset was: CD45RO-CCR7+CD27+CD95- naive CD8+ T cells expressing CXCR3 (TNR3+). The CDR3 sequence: CASSGLQGARGSNTEAFF.